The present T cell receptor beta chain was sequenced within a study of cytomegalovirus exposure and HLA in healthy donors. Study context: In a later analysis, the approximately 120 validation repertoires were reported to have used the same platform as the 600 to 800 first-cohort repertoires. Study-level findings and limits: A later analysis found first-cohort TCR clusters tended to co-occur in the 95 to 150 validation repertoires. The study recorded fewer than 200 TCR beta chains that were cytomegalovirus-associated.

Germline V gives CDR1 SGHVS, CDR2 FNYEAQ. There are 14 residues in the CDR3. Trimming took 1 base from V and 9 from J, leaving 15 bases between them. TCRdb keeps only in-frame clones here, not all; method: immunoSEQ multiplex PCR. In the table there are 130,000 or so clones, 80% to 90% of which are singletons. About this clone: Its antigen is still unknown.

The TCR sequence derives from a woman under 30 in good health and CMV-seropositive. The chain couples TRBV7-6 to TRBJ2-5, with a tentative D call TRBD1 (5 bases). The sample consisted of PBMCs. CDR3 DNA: TGTGCCAGCAGCTTAGATCAGGGCCGGTTGGCCCAGTACTTC. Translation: CASSLDQGRLAQYF.